The 7 T cell receptor beta chains given below trace back to one sample, sequenced in a study of CD8+ T cells in alopecia areata. Extraction and reverse transcription of RNA yielded cDNA as the sequencing template. The data were produced by immunoSEQ multiplex PCR, yet TCRdb's version contains in-frame clones alone and is incomplete. The repertoire consists of some 31,000 clones, with more than 60% occurring once and the leading ten covering approximately 18%. The sequenced material came from NKG2D-low CD8+ T cells sorted from blood. These receptors were collected from a human donor with alopecia areata.

The V gene is TRBV27, the J gene TRBJ1-2; D might be TRBD1 (6 bases). Trimming shortened V by 4 bases and J by 0 bases, and 15 bases separated the two germline ends. In germline, CDR1 is MNHEY, CDR2 SMNVEV (reference sequence). This CDR3 has 16 residues. CDR3 in DNA: TGTGCCAGCAGTTACCACAGGGATCTGTCTAACTATGGCTACACCTTC. Residues: CASSYHRDLSNYGYTF.

This clone rates as medium-sized. V and J are TRBV6-4 and TRBJ2-6; D is unresolved. CDR1 and CDR2 from the germline V gene are MRHNA and SNTAGT. Trimming took 4 bases from V and 0 from J, leaving 10 bases between them. The CDR3 has 16 amino acids. DNA for the CDR3: TGTGCCAGCAGTGCCCTACAAGGCTCTGGGGCCAACGTCCTGACTTTC. The encoded protein is CASSALQGSGANVLTF.

The rearrangement joins TRBV6-4 to TRBJ2-3, with D unresolved. The CDR3 is 15 amino acids. The V and J ends lost 3 bases and 2 bases respectively, with 12 bases between them. Germline CDR1 and CDR2: MRHNA and SNTAGT. CDR3 amino acids: CASSDKASLTDTQYF. CDR3 in DNA: TGTGCCAGCAGTGATAAAGCGAGCCTCACAGATACGCAGTATTTT.

The chain is built from TRBV27 and TRBJ1-2, with 8 positions matching TRBD1. The CDR3 is 15 amino acids. V was clipped by 6 bases and J by 4 bases; unmatched bases: 10. Germline CDR1 and CDR2: MNHEY and SMNVEV (reference sequence). The CDR3 here is CASSAGQGLGYGYTF. The CDR3 DNA reads as TGTGCCAGCAGCGCCGGACAGGGCCTCGGCTATGGCTACACCTTC.

The CDR3 reads CAWSAPVLAGGEETQYF. The DNA for the CDR3 is TGTGCCTGGAGTGCCCCCGTTTTGGCAGGAGGAGAAGAGACCCAGTACTTC. The chain has TRBV30 and TRBJ2-5; possibly TRBD2 for D (5 bases). V lost 1 base and J 3 bases, leaving 21 bases between the germline ends. The CDR3 runs 17 residues. Germline V lookup: CDR1 GTSNPN, CDR2 SVGIG (reference sequence).

Only a few counts were recorded for this clone. The rearrangement uses TRBV19 and TRBJ2-7; a possible D gene is TRBD1 (5 bases). This CDR3 has 14 residues. Germline V gene sequence: CDR1 LNHDA, CDR2 SQIVND (reference sequence). V was cut by 3 bases and J by 2 bases, with 11 bases left in between. The CDR3: CASSMMVGPYEQYF. Here the CDR3 DNA reads TGTGCCAGTAGTATGATGGTGGGGCCCTACGAGCAGTACTTC.

The chain is built from TRBV29-1 and TRBJ2-7; perhaps TRBD2 as D (6 bases). Germline loops: CDR1 SQVTM, CDR2 ANQGSEA. CDR3 length: 13 residues. This CDR3 is CDAAVGMGGEQYF. DNA of the CDR3: TGCGACGCAGCAGTCGGGATGGGAGGCGAGCAGTACTTC.